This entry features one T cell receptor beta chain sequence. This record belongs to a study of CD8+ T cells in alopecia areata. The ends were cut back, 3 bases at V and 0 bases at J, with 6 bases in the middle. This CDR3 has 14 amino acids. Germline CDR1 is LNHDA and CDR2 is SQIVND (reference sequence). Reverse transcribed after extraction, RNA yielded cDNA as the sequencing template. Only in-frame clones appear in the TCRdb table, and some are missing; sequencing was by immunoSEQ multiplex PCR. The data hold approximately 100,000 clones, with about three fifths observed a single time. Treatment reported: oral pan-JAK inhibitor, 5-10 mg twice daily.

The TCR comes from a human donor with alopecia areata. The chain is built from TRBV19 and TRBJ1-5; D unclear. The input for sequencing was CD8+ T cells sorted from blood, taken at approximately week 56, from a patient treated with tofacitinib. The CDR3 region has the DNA TGTGCCAGTAGTATTGAGGGTAGCAATCAGCCCCAGCATTTT. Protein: CASSIEGSNQPQHF.